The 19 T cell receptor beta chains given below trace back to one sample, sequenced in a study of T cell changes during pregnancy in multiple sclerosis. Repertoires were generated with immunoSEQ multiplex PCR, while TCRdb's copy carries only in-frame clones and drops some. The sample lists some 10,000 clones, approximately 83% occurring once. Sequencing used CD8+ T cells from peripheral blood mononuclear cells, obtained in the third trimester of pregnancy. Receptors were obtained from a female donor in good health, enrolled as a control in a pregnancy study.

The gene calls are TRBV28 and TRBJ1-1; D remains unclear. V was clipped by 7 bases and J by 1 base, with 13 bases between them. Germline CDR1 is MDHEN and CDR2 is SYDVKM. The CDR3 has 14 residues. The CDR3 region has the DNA TGTGCCAGCAAAGGGAGGACGGCGAACACTGAAGCTTTCTTT. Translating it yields CASKGRTANTEAFF.

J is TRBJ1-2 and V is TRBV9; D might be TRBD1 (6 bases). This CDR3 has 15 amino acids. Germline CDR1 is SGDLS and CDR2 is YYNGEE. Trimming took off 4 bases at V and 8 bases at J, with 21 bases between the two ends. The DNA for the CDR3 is TGTGCCAGCAGCCCCGAGGACAGTCCGGTATGGGGCTACACCTTC. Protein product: CASSPEDSPVWGYTF.

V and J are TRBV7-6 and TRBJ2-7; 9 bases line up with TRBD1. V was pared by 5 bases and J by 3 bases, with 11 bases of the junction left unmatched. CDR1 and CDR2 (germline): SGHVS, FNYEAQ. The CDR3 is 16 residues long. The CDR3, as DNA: TGTGCCAGCAGCCCCAACTCGGACAGGGGATACTACGAGCAGTACTTC. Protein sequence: CASSPNSDRGYYEQYF.

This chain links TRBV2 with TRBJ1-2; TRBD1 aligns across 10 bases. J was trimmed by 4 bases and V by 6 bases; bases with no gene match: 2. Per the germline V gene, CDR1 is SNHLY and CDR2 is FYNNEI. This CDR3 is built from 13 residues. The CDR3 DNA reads TGTGCCAGCAGAGGGACAGGGGTCTATGGCTACACCTTC. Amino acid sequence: CASRGTGVYGYTF. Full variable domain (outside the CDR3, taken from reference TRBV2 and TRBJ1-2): EPEVTQTPSHQVTQMGQEVILRCVPISNHLYFYWYRQILGQKVEFLVSFYNNEISEKSEIFDDQFSVERPDGSNFTLKIRSTKLEDSAMYFCASRGTGVYGYTFGSGTRLTVV.

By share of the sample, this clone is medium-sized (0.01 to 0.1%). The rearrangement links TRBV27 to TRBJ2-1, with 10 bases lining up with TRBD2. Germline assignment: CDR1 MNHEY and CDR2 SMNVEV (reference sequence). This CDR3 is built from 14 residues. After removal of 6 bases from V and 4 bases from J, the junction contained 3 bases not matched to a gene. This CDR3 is CASSLTSGYNEQFF. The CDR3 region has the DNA TGTGCCAGCAGCTTGACTAGCGGGTACAATGAGCAGTTCTTC.

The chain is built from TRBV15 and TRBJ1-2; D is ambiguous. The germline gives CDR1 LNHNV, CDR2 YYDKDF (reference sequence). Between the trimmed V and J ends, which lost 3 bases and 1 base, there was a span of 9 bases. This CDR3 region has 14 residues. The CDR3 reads CATSSSRGNYGYTF. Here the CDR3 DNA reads TGTGCCACCAGCAGTAGCCGGGGTAACTATGGCTACACCTTC. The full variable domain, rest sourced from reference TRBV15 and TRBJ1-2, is DAMVIQNPRYQVTQFGKPVTLSCSQTLNHNVMYWYQQKSSQAPKLLFHYYDKDFNNEADTPDNFQSRRPNTSFCFLDIRSPGLGDTAMYLCATSSSRGNYGYTFGSGTRLTVV.

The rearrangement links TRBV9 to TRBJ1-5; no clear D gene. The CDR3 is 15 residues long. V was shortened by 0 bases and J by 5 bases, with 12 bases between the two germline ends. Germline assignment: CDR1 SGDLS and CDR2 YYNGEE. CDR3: CASSVDSQHDQPQHF. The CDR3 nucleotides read TGTGCCAGCAGCGTAGACAGCCAGCACGATCAGCCCCAGCATTTT. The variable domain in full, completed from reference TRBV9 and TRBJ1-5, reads DSGVTQTPKHLITATGQRVTLRCSPRSGDLSVYWYQQSLDQGLQFLIQYYNGEERAKGNILERFSAQQFPDLHSELNLSSLELGDSALYFCASSVDSQHDQPQHFGDGTRLSIL.

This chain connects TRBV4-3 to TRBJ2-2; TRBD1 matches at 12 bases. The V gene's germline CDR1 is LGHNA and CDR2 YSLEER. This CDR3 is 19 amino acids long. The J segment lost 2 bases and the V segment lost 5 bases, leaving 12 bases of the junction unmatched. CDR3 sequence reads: CASSGSHRDRGQNTGELFF. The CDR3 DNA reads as TGCGCCAGCAGCGGCAGTCACCGGGACAGGGGGCAAAACACCGGGGAGCTGTTTTTT.

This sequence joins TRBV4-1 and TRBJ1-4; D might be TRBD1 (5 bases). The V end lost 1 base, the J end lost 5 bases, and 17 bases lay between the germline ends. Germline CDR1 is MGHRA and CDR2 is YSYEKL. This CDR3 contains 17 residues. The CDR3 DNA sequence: TGCGCCAGCAGCCAAGGAGGCCAGGGTTTGTTGAATGAAAAACTGTTTTTT. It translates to CASSQGGQGLLNEKLFF.

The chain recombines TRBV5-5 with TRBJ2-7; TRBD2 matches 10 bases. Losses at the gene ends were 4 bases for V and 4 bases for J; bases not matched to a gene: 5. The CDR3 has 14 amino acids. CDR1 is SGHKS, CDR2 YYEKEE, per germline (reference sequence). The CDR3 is CASSPGLAFYEQYF. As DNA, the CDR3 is TGTGCCAGCAGCCCGGGACTAGCGTTTTACGAGCAGTACTTC.

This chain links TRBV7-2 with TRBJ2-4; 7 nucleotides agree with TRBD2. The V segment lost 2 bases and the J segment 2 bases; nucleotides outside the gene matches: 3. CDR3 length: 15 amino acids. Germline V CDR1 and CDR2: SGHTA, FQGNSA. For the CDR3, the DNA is TGTGCCAGCAGCTTATACGGGGGGACCAAAAACATTCAGTACTTC. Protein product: CASSLYGGTKNIQYF.

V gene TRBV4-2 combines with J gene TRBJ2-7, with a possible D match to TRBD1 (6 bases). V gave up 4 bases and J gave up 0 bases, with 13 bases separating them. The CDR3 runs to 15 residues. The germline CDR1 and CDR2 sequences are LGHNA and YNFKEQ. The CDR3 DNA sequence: TGTGCCAGCAGCCCTCGGACAGAAAGCTCCTACGAGCAGTACTTC. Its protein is CASSPRTESSYEQYF.

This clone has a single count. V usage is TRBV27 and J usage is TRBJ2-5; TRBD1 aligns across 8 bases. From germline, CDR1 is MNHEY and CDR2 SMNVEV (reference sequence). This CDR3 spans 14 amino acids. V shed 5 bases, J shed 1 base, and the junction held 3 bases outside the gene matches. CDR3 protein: CASSPTGAQETQYF. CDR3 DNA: TGTGCCAGCAGTCCGACAGGGGCCCAAGAGACCCAGTACTTC.

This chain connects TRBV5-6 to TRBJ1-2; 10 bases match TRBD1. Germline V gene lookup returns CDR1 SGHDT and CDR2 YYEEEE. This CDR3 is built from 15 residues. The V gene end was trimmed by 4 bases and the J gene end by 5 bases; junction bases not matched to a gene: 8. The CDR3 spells CASSVRDRGGYGYTF. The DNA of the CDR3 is TGTGCCAGCAGCGTCCGGGACAGGGGAGGGTATGGCTACACCTTC.

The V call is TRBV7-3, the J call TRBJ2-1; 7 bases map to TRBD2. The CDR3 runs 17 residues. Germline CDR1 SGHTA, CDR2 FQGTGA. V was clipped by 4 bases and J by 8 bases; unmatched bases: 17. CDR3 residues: CASSSKLPASGLDEQFF. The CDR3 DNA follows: TGTGCCAGCAGCTCGAAACTCCCTGCTAGCGGTTTGGATGAGCAGTTCTTC.

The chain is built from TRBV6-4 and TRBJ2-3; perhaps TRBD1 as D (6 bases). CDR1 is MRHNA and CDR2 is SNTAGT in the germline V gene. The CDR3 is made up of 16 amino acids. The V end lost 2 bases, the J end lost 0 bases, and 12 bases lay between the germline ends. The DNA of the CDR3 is TGTGCCAGCAGTGACGGGGCAGGGGCTAGCACAGATACGCAGTATTTT. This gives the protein CASSDGAGASTDTQYF.

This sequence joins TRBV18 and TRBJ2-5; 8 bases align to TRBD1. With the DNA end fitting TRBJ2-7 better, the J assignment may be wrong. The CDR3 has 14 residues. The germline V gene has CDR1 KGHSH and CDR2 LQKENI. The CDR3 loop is CASSPGRGLYEQYF. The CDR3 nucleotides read TGTGCCAGCTCACCGGGCAGGGGGCTATACGAGCAGTACTTC.

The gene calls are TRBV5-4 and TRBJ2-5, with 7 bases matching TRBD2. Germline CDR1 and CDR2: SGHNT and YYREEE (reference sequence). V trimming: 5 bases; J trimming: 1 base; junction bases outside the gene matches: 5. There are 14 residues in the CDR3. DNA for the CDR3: TGTGCCAGCAGTGAGGGACTAAGCCAAGAGACCCAGTACTTC. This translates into CASSEGLSQETQYF. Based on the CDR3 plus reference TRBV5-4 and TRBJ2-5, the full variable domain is ETGVTQSPTHLIKTRGQQVTLRCSSQSGHNTVSWYQQALGQGPQFIFQYYREEENGRGNFPPRFSGLQFPNYSSELNVNALELDDSALYLCASSEGLSQETQYFGPGTRLLVL.

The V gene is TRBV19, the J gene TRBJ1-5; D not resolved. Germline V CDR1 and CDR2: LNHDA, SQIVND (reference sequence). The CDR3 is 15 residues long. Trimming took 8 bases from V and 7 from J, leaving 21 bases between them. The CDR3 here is CASGTYDTTRQPQHF. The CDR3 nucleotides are TGTGCCAGTGGAACGTACGATACCACCAGGCAGCCCCAGCATTTT.